The 25 T cell receptor beta chains below all came from one sample that was sequenced in a study of regulatory T cells in long-lasting Graves disease. Construction of TCR beta libraries relied on iRepertoire HTBI primers and on Arm-PCR targeting CDR3 regions. MiXCR, run by TCRdb on the multiplex PCR reads, gives a single entry per CDR3 protein. Of 600,000 to 800,000 distinct CDR3 sequences listed, about 30% are singletons. Time point specified: persistent/refractory GD, antithyroid drugs over 5 years with positive TRAb. From PBMCs, RNA was extracted and then used to make the TCR library. Source: peripheral blood mononuclear cells (PBMCs), taken when the disease was refractory, from a patient treated with antithyroid drugs. These TCRs come from a female donor with Graves disease.

This clonotype was seen more than once but under ten times. The rearrangement links TRBV12-5 to TRBJ2-7; D gene uncertain. CDR1 and CDR2 (germline): LGHNT, FRNRAP. The CDR3 length is 14 residues. V lost 4 bases, J lost 5 bases, and 15 bases lay in between. The CDR3 reads CASGSPPGNNEQYF. The CDR3 nucleotides read TGTGCTAGTGGTTCTCCCCCTGGAAACAACGAGCAGTACTTC.

This clonotype was found many times. J is TRBJ2-7 and V is TRBV27, with TRBD2 matching over 9 bases. Trimming cost V 5 bases and J 3 bases; bases outside gene matches: 2. The CDR3 spans 13 residues. CDR1 is MNHEY, CDR2 SMNVEV, per germline (reference sequence). The CDR3 spells CASSIAGVYEQYF. CDR3 DNA sequence: TGTGCCAGCAGTATAGCGGGAGTCTACGAGCAGTACTTC.

Only a few counts were recorded for this clonotype. The chain couples TRBV30 to TRBJ2-2; 8 bases are shared with TRBD2. This CDR3 region has 16 residues. The ends lost 5 bases at V and 4 bases at J; junction bases unmatched: 12. CDR1 and CDR2 from the germline V gene are GTSNPN and SVGIG (reference sequence). The CDR3 reads CAWGGVGRASTGELFF. CDR3 coding DNA: TGTGCCTGGGGGGGAGTCGGGAGGGCGAGCACCGGGGAGCTGTTTTTT.

This clonotype was seen only a few times. V usage is TRBV9 and J usage is TRBJ2-5, with D possibly being TRBD1 or TRBD2 (5 bases each). The CDR3 sequence is 15 residues long. Trimming removed 3 bases at V and 1 base at J, with 13 bases between. Germline V gene lookup returns CDR1 SGDLS and CDR2 YYNGEE. In DNA form, the CDR3 reads TGTGCCAGCAGCGCGGGACCAACCTCCCAAGAGACCCAGTACTTC. Its protein product is CASSAGPTSQETQYF.

This clonotype was detected only a few times. At one end the junction does not follow the germline gene, possibly because of a read error. This sequence joins TRBV20-1 and TRBJ1-4; D not resolved. The germline gives CDR1 DFQATT, CDR2 SNEGSKA (reference sequence). The CDR3 has 15 amino acids. The CDR3 spells CSARDHGSVDEKLVF. The CDR3 DNA follows: TGCAGTGCTAGAGATCATGGGTCTGTCGATGAAAAACTGGTTTTT.

This clonotype has only one observation. This chain's CDR3 is CASTLTVHEAFF. The CDR3 nucleotides read TGTGCCAGCACCTTGACCGTGCATGAAGCTTTCTTT. This chain links TRBV6-1 with TRBJ1-1; D not resolved. The CDR3 is made up of 12 amino acids. The germline gives CDR1 MNHNS, CDR2 SASEGT. V lost 7 bases and J 7 bases, leaving 13 bases between the germline ends.

The rearrangement uses TRBV3-1 and TRBJ1-1; no definite D call. The germline gives CDR1 LGHDT, CDR2 YNNKEL (reference sequence). Trimming removed 3 bases at V and 7 bases at J, with 9 bases between. The CDR3 is 12 amino acids. CDR3 DNA sequence: TGTGCCAGCAGCCAGGGAAGCATTGAAGCTTTCTTT. Protein: CASSQGSIEAFF. Complete variable domain (other parts from reference TRBV3-1 and TRBJ1-1): DTAVSQTPKYLVTQMGNDKSIKCEQNLGHDTMYWYKQDSKKFLKIMFSYNNKELIINETVPNRFSPKSPDKAHLNLHINSLELGDSAVYFCASSQGSIEAFFGQGTRLTVV.

The sample holds a few counts of this clonotype. The rearrangement joins TRBV7-2 to TRBJ1-6; D is possibly TRBD1 (5 bases). Germline V CDR1 and CDR2: SGHTA, FQGNSA. This CDR3 comprises 14 residues. The ends were cut back, 5 bases at V and 9 bases at J, with 14 bases in the middle. The CDR3 region is CASSRRGEGSPLHF. CDR3 in DNA: TGTGCCAGCAGCCGCCGGGGCGAAGGTTCACCCCTCCACTTT.

The sample holds many counts of this clonotype. The rearrangement links TRBV2 to TRBJ1-5; possible D gene TRBD1, 5 bases. Germline CDR1 and CDR2: SNHLY and FYNNEI. Between the trimmed V and J ends, which lost 7 bases and 1 base, there was a span of 14 bases. The CDR3 extends over 15 amino acids. The DNA for the CDR3 is TGTGCCAGCAACCTTGGCGGGACCAGCAATCAGCCCCAGCATTTT. Translating gives CASNLGGTSNQPQHF.

Only a few counts were recorded for this clonotype. J is TRBJ1-5 and V is TRBV27; D uncertain. V was shortened by 2 bases and J by 6 bases, with 11 bases between the two germline ends. CDR1 is MNHEY, CDR2 SMNVEV, per germline (reference sequence). The CDR3 runs to 14 residues. The CDR3 DNA reads TGTGCCAGCAGTTTAACCCAAGACGCTCAGCCCCAGCATTTT. Translation gives CASSLTQDAQPQHF.

This chain links TRBV25-1 with TRBJ1-2; possible D gene TRBD1, 6 bases. V lost 5 bases to trimming and J lost 8 bases, with 15 bases between them. Germline V lookup: CDR1 MGHDK, CDR2 SYGVNS. This CDR3 contains 13 residues. DNA for the CDR3: TGTGCCAGCAGTCCTTTTGAGGGGGGCGGCTACACCTTC. This translates into CASSPFEGGGYTF.

The rearrangement uses TRBV13 and TRBJ1-4; weak D call: TRBD1 (5 bases). Germline lookup yields CDR1 PRHDT and CDR2 FYEKMQ (reference sequence). The CDR3 loop spans 16 amino acids. V was clipped by 6 bases and J by 5 bases, with 19 bases between them. CDR3 sequence (DNA): TGTGCCAGCAGTTTCACTCAGGGTGGAGGAAATGAAAAACTGTTTTTT. It translates to CASSFTQGGGNEKLFF.

This clonotype has a single count. The rearrangement uses TRBV10-3 and TRBJ2-3; maybe TRBD2 (6 bases). The CDR3 length is 12 residues. Germline values: CDR1 ENHRY, CDR2 SYGVKD. Trimming took 9 bases from V and 2 from J, leaving 9 bases between them. The CDR3: CAISGYTDTQYF. The CDR3, as DNA: TGTGCCATTAGCGGCTACACAGATACGCAGTATTTT.

This clonotype was observed at least ten times. The V call is TRBV27, the J call TRBJ1-4; maybe TRBD1 (5 bases). The germline V gene encodes CDR1 MNHEY and CDR2 SMNVEV (reference sequence). Between the trimmed V and J ends, which lost 5 bases and 10 bases, there was a span of 20 bases. The CDR3 totals 15 residues. DNA for the CDR3: TGTGCCAGCAGTCCCCAACCCCCCAGGGTGGGAAAACTGTTTTTT. This encodes CASSPQPPRVGKLFF.

The V call is TRBV5-1, the J call TRBJ1-1; the D is unclear. The CDR3 totals 12 residues. Trimming removed 4 bases from V and 3 bases from J, with 7 bases in between. Germline V CDR1 and CDR2: SGHRS, YFSETQ. CDR3 sequence (DNA): TGCGCCAGCAGCGGCGGAGACACTGAAGCTTTCTTT. This gives the protein CASSGGDTEAFF.

This clonotype was detected many times. The chain couples TRBV18 to TRBJ2-5, with a weak D call TRBD2 (6 bases). The CDR3 is made up of 13 amino acids. Germline CDR1 and CDR2: KGHSH and LQKENI. V shed 3 bases and J shed 5 bases, with 10 bases lying between them. CDR3 region: CASSPGSGETQYF. CDR3 DNA: TGTGCCAGCTCACCCGGTAGCGGTGAGACCCAGTACTTC.

The V gene is TRBV19, the J gene TRBJ2-2; no firm D call. Trimming took off 5 bases at V and 6 bases at J, with 10 bases between the two ends. Germline V lookup: CDR1 LNHDA, CDR2 SQIVND (reference sequence). This CDR3 comprises 13 residues. The CDR3 coding sequence is TGTGCCAGTAGTTATGTCCAGTCCGGGGAGCTGTTTTTT. The encoded protein is CASSYVQSGELFF.

This clonotype has only a few counts. The V and J genes are TRBV11-2 and TRBJ2-7, with a tentative D call TRBD1 (6 bases). The V gene lost 8 bases and the J gene lost 2 bases, with 19 bases spanning the gap. Germline V gives CDR1 SGHAT, CDR2 FQNNGV. This CDR3 contains 15 residues. Here the CDR3 DNA reads TGTGCCAGCTCCTGGGGGCAGGGTAAAGCCTACGAGCAGTACTTC. Translation: CASSWGQGKAYEQYF.

This clonotype was seen only a few times. The V gene is TRBV15, the J gene TRBJ2-2; D possibly matches TRBD1 or TRBD2 (5 bases each). The V end was cut by 5 bases, the J end by 1 base, with 14 bases between. This CDR3 region has 16 residues. Germline CDR1 is LNHNV and CDR2 is YYDKDF (reference sequence). The CDR3 reads CATSVGPHLNTGELFF. DNA of the CDR3: TGTGCCACCAGCGTGGGACCGCACTTGAACACCGGGGAGCTGTTTTTT. Drawing the rest from reference TRBV15 and TRBJ2-2, the complete variable domain is DAMVIQNPRYQVTQFGKPVTLSCSQTLNHNVMYWYQQKSSQAPKLLFHYYDKDFNNEADTPDNFQSRRPNTSFCFLDIRSPGLGDTAMYLCATSVGPHLNTGELFFGEGSRLTVL.

This clonotype was seen a few times. The chain is built from TRBV20-1 and TRBJ1-4; no reliable D call. CDR1 is DFQATT, CDR2 SNEGSKA, per germline (reference sequence). Trimming cost V 4 bases and J 0 bases, with 6 bases left between them. The CDR3 consists of 13 residues. This CDR3 is CSANTATNEKLFF. Written as DNA, the CDR3 is TGCAGTGCTAACACCGCAACTAATGAAAAACTGTTTTTT.

Details on this clonotype: This sequence is one base from a far larger clone and is likely a read error. The rearrangement links TRBV6-9 to TRBJ1-2; D remains unclear. With 8 bases removed from V and 6 bases from J, the gap between germline ends came to 13 bases. The CDR3 runs to 12 residues. Germline V lookup: CDR1 MNHGY, CDR2 SVAAGI. The CDR3 nucleotides read TGTGCCAGCGGTTCAGGAGCGGATGGCTACACCTTC. Amino acid sequence: CASGSGADGYTF.

V is TRBV18 and J is TRBJ1-1, with TRBD1 identical over 7 bases. The CDR3 extends over 14 amino acids. V lost 3 bases, J lost 7 bases, and 8 bases stayed unmatched. From germline, CDR1 is KGHSH and CDR2 LQKENI. This CDR3 reads CASSPRRQGDEAFF. As DNA, the CDR3 is TGTGCCAGCTCACCCCGCCGACAGGGTGATGAAGCTTTCTTT.

This CDR3 is CSASAIEDGEYQETQYF. The CDR3 bases are TGCAGTGCTAGTGCTATCGAGGACGGAGAGTACCAAGAGACCCAGTACTTC. This chain connects TRBV20-1 to TRBJ2-5; D unclear. Trimming pared 3 bases from V and 0 bases from J, leaving 20 bases between. This CDR3 contains 17 residues. CDR1 is DFQATT and CDR2 is SNEGSKA in the germline V gene (reference sequence).

This chain connects TRBV7-3 to TRBJ2-2; no definite D call. Deletions cut 3 bases from V and 6 bases from J, with 5 bases between. Germline V gene sequence: CDR1 SGHTA, CDR2 FQGTGA. The CDR3 runs 12 residues. CDR3 nucleotides: TGTGCCAGCAGCTTCCGGCCCGGGGAGCTGTTTTTT. Protein: CASSFRPGELFF.

This clonotype was found many times. The rearrangement links TRBV12-3 or TRBV12-4 to TRBJ1-2, with 8 positions matching TRBD1. The CDR3 extends over 19 amino acids. Trimming took 3 bases from V and 2 from J; bases not matched to a gene: 17. The CDR3 region is CASSFNNKIQGGTNYGYTF. The CDR3 DNA is TGTGCCAGCAGTTTCAACAACAAAATACAGGGGGGTACGAACTATGGCTACACCTTC.